This entry is about one T cell receptor beta chain. Its matching antigen is unknown. These data originate in a study of shared clonotypes between healthy human individuals. Across the study: Three plates were used per donor for CD4 naive, three for CD4 memory, two for CD8 naive and one for CD8 memory.

This table comes from immunoSEQ multiplex PCR, and its TCRdb copy is limited to in-frame clones, with some not included. The repertoire consists of some 2.4 million clones, with over 85% occurring once and the leading ten covering approximately 0.36%. Study-level findings and limits: Blood was the only sampled material, and tissue repertoires likely differ. A limitation of the genetic and exposure-history diversity represented arose from few donors. Rarefaction revealed incomplete sorted-subset sequencing despite large depth.

The sequenced sample consisted of naive CD4+ T cells from PBMCs. The subset: CD45RA+ positively selected. The TCR comes from a man aged 18 to 29 in good health. Some clones in this sample may be carry-over from other donors' samples.

The CDR3 region is CASSYYRGLTEAFF. As DNA, the CDR3 is TGTGCCAGCAGTTACTACAGGGGGCTCACTGAAGCTTTCTTT. This rearrangement joins TRBV6-5 to TRBJ1-1; 9 bases are shared with TRBD1. V lost 1 base to trimming and J lost 4 bases; unmatched junction nucleotides: 1. Germline V gives CDR1 MNHEY, CDR2 SVGAGI. This CDR3 has 14 amino acids.